A selection of T cell receptor beta chains follows, all from one sample in a study of early T cells in non-severe SARS-CoV-2 infection. MiXCR, applied by TCRdb to the 5' RACE reads, yields one record per CDR3 protein. The sample carries over 50,000 distinct CDR3 sequences, 8.2% recorded once. The material sequenced was whole blood. All receptors come from an adult who was a healthcare worker with PCR-confirmed SARS-CoV-2 infection or an uninfected control (not recorded which). The CDR3 runs from the conserved cysteine through the conserved F or W. D genes are given only for firm matches. A row's size may be missing; if present it is once, few, many or a size class.

J gene | D gene | V gene | clone size | CDR3 protein | CDR3 DNA
TRBJ2-1 | - | TRBV10-3 | - | CAISEKRDEQFF | TGTGCCATCAGTGAGAAACGGGATGAGCAGTTCTTC
TRBJ1-6 | TRBD1 | TRBV20-1 | few | CSATRQGASSPLHF | TGCAGTGCTACTCGACAGGGGGCAAGTTCACCCCTCCACTTT
TRBJ2-1 | - | TRBV3-1 | few | CASSQFPGPKIEQFF | TGTGCCAGCAGCCAATTTCCAGGTCCTAAAATTGAGCAGTTCTTC
TRBJ2-1 | - | TRBV6-6 | many | CASSQTRTIRNEQFF | TGTGCCAGCAGTCAAACACGGACTATTCGCAATGAGCAGTTCTTC
TRBJ2-2 | - | TRBV27 | - | CASRNIGGPNTGELFF | TGTGCCAGCAGGAACATCGGGGGGCCCAACACCGGGGAGCTGTTTTTT
TRBJ1-5 | - | TRBV20-1 | many | CSAREPGQPQHF | TGCAGCGCCAGGGAACCCGGTCAGCCCCAGCATTTT
TRBJ2-3 | - | TRBV27 | many | CASSHTDTQYF | TGTGCCAGCAGTCACACAGATACGCAGTATTTT
TRBJ1-2 | TRBD1 | TRBV12-3/TRBV12-4 | many | CASSYRGQEFGGYTF | TGTGCCAGCAGCTATCGGGGACAGGAGTTTGGCGGCTACACCTTC
TRBJ2-1 | - | TRBV12-3/TRBV12-4 | many | CASSFWPPRGRNEQFF | TGTGCCAGCAGTTTTTGGCCCCCCAGGGGACGGAATGAGCAGTTCTTC
TRBJ2-7 | - | TRBV3-1 | few | CASSQDGSLPSAQYF | TGTGCCAGCAGCCAAGATGGATCGTTGCCCTCCGCGCAGTACTTC
TRBJ1-4 | - | TRBV20-1 | few | CSAKWYSGEKLFF | TGCAGTGCGAAATGGTACTCAGGTGAAAAACTGTTTTTT
TRBJ1-5 | - | TRBV12-3/TRBV12-4 | many | CASSLARNQPQHF | TGTGCCAGCAGTTTAGCGAGAAATCAGCCCCAGCATTTT
TRBJ2-1 | TRBD2 | TRBV20-1 | - | CSARETSGGYWQFF | TGCAGTGCTAGAGAGACTAGCGGGGGGTATTGGCAGTTCTTC
TRBJ2-3 | TRBD1 | TRBV18 | - | CASSGPGQGNADTQYF | TGTGCCAGCTCAGGCCCGGGACAGGGGAACGCAGATACGCAGTATTTT
TRBJ2-2 | - | TRBV3-1 | - | CASRKQQNTGELFF | TGTGCCAGCCGCAAACAGCAGAACACCGGGGAGCTGTTTTTT
TRBJ1-6 | - | TRBV9 | few | CASSATLSLNSPLHF | TGTGCCAGCAGCGCGACGCTAAGCCTTAATTCACCCCTCCACTTT
TRBJ2-2 | TRBD2 | TRBV7-2 | few | CASSGLAGLTGELFF | TGTGCCAGCAGCGGTCTAGCGGGGCTCACCGGGGAGCTGTTTTTT
TRBJ2-5 | - | TRBV5-6 | - | CASSLVGAPGQETQYF | TGTGCCAGCAGCTTGGTGGGGGCGCCGGGCCAAGAGACCCAGTACTTC
TRBJ2-1 | - | TRBV4-1 | few | CASSQEWRLEYNEQFF | TGCGCCAGCAGCCAAGAGTGGCGACTAGAATACAATGAGCAGTTCTTC
TRBJ2-3 | - | TRBV6-5 | few | CASRGIDTQYF | TGTGCCAGCAGGGGGATAGATACGCAGTATTTT